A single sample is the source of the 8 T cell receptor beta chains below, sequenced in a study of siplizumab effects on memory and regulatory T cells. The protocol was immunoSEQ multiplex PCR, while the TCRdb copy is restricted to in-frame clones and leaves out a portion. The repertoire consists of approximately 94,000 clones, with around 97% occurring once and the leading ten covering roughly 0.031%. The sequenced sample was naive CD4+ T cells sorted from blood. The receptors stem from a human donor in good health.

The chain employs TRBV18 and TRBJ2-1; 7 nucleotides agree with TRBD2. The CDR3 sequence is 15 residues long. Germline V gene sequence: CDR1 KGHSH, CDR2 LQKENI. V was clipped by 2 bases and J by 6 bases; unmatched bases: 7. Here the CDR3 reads CASSPGLVGFNEQFF. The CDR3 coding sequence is TGTGCCAGCTCACCAGGACTAGTCGGGTTCAATGAGCAGTTCTTC.

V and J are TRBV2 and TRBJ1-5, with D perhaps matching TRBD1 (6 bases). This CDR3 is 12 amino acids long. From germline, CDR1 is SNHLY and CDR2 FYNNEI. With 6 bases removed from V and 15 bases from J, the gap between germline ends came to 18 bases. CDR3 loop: CASRAEDRSWHF. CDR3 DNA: TGTGCCAGCAGGGCGGAAGACAGGAGCTGGCATTTT.

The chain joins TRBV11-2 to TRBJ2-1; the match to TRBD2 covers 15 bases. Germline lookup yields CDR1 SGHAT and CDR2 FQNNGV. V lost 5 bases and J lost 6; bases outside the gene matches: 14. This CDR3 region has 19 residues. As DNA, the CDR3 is TGTGCCAGCAGCCTCGGCCGGACTAGCGGGGGGGATGCGGGCAATGAGCAGTTCTTC. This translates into CASSLGRTSGGDAGNEQFF.

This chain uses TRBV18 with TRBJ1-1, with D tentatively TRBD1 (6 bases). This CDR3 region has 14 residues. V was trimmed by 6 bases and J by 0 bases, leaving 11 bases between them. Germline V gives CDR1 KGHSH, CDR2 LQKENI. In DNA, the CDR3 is TGTGCCAGCTCGAGAGGGGGAGTGAACACTGAAGCTTTCTTT. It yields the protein CASSRGGVNTEAFF.

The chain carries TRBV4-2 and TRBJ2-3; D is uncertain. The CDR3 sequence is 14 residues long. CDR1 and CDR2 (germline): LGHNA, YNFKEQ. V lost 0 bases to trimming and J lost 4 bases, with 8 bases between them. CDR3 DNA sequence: TGTGCCAGCAGCCAAGATCCCGGAGCAGATACGCAGTATTTT. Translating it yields CASSQDPGADTQYF.

CDR3 amino acids: CASSRDRGAYEQYF. The CDR3 region has the DNA TGTGCCAGCAGCCGGGACAGGGGGGCCTACGAGCAGTACTTC. V gene TRBV27 combines with J gene TRBJ2-7; TRBD1 matches 11 bases. With V trimmed by 6 bases and J by 2 bases, 3 bases remained unmatched. Per germline, CDR1 MNHEY and CDR2 SMNVEV (reference sequence). This CDR3 region has 14 residues.

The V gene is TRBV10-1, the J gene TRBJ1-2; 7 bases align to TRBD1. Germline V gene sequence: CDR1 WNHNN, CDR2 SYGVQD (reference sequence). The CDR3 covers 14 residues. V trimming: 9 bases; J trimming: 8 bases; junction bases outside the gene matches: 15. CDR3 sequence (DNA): TGCGCCAGTATCCCCAGCGGACAGGACCTGGGCTACACCTTC. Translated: CASIPSGQDLGYTF.

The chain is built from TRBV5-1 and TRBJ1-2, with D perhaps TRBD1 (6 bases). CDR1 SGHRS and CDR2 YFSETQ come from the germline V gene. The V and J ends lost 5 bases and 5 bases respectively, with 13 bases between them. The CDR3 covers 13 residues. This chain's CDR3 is CASREQGGYGYTF. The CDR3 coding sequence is TGCGCCAGCAGGGAACAAGGGGGATATGGCTACACCTTC. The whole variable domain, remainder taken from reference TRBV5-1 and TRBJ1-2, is KAGVTQTPRYLIKTRGQQVTLSCSPISGHRSVSWYQQTPGQGLQFLFEYFSETQRNKGNFPGRFSGRQFSNSRSEMNVSTLELGDSALYLCASREQGGYGYTFGSGTRLTVV.